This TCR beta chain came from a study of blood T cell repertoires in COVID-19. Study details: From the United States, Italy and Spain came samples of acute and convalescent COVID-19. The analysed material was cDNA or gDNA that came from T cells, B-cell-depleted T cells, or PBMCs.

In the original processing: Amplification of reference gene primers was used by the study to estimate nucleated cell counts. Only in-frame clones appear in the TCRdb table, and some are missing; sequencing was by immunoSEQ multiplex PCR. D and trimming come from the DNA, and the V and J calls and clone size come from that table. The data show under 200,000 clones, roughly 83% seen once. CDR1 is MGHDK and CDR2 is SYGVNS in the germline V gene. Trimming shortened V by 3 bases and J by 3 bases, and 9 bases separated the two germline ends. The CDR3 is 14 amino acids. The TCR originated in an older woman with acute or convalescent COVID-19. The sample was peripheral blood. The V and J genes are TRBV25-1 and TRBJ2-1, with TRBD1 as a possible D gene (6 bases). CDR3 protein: CASSEPGDYNEQFF. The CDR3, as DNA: TGTGCCAGCAGTGAGCCAGGGGACTACAATGAGCAGTTCTTC.